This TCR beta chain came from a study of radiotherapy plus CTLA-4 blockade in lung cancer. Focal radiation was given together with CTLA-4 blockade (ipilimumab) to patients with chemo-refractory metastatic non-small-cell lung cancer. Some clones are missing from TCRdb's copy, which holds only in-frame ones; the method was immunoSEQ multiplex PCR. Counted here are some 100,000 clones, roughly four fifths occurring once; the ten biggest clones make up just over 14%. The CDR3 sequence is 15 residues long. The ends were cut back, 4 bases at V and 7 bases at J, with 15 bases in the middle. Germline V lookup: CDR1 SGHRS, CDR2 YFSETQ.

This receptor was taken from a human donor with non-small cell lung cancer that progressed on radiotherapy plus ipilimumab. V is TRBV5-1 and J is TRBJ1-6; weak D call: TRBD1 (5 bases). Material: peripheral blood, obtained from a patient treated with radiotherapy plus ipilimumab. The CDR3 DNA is TGCGCCAGCAGCCCCCAAGGGGCCGGGAATTCACCCCTCCACTTT. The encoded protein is CASSPQGAGNSPLHF.